These 26 T cell receptor beta chains originate from one sample sequenced in a study of post-analysis software for immune sequencing data (dated by TCRdb to about 2015). Study-level results and caveats: Four to six TRBV segments, including TRBV5-6, TRBV5-1 and TRBV20-1, were significantly more frequent in patients than controls.

Library preparation used PCR. The run used an Illumina HiSeq 2500. To reduce PCR and sequencing biases, unique molecular identifiers were incorporated into the TCR beta cDNA libraries. The public reads were run again by TCRdb, first through fastp at Q25 and then through MiXCR, and only productive beta chains were kept. CDR3 protein sequences are deduplicated, and each keeps its most common genes and DNA. This sample lists about 770,000 distinct CDR3 sequences; 46% were detected once. The ten largest account for roughly 5% of the sample. These receptors' targets are unknown. Input material: blood. These receptors all come from a girl aged 5 to 17 with multiple sclerosis.

This clonotype was counted a few times. The rearrangement joins TRBV7-2 to TRBJ2-1, with D tentatively TRBD2 (5 bases). Germline V gives CDR1 SGHTA, CDR2 FQGNSA. With 1 base removed from V and 0 bases from J, the gap between germline ends came to 10 bases. CDR3 size: 16 residues. The CDR3 bases are TGTGCCAGCAGCTTAGGTGGGAGCCCCTCCTACAATGAGCAGTTCTTC. This gives the protein CASSLGGSPSYNEQFF. Together with reference TRBV7-2 and TRBJ2-1, the CDR3 gives the full variable domain: GAGVSQSPSNKVTEKGKDVELRCDPISGHTALYWYRQSLGQGLEFLIYFQGNSAPDKSGLPSDRFSAERTGGSVSTLTIQRTQQEDSAVYLCASSLGGSPSYNEQFFGPGTRLTVL.

The chain combines TRBV7-9 with TRBJ2-7; D is possibly TRBD2 (7 bases). V gave up 5 bases and J gave up 2 bases, with 19 bases separating them. The CDR3 is 16 amino acids. Per the germline V gene, CDR1 is SEHNR and CDR2 is FQNEAQ (reference sequence). CDR3 residues: CASSTRRGAKTYEQYF. The DNA of the CDR3 is TGTGCCAGCAGCACCCGTCGGGGGGCGAAGACCTACGAGCAGTACTTC. Full variable domain (missing parts from reference TRBV7-9 and TRBJ2-7): DTGVSQNPRHKITKRGQNVTFRCDPISEHNRLYWYRQTLGQGPEFLTYFQNEAQLEKSRLLSDRFSAERPKGSFSTLEIQRTEQGDSAMYLCASSTRRGAKTYEQYFGPGTRLTVT.

This clonotype has at least ten counts. The V gene is TRBV28, the J gene TRBJ2-7, with TRBD1 matching 10 bases. The CDR3 spans 15 residues. Germline CDR1 reads MDHEN; CDR2 reads SYDVKM. V lost 3 bases and J lost 2; bases outside the gene matches: 4. The CDR3 sequence is CASSFGTGVPYEQYF. CDR3 nucleotides: TGTGCCAGCAGTTTCGGGACAGGGGTTCCCTACGAGCAGTACTTC. Full variable domain (remainder filled in from reference TRBV28 and TRBJ2-7): DVKVTQSSRYLVKRTGEKVFLECVQDMDHENMFWYRQDPGLGLRLIYFSYDVKMKEKGDIPEGYSVSREKKERFSLILESASTNQTSMYLCASSFGTGVPYEQYFGPGTRLTVT.

In the case of this clonotype: Sequence at one end of the junction differs from germline and may be a read error. V usage is TRBV7-3 and J usage is TRBJ2-1, with D uncertain. This CDR3 has 18 amino acids. The germline CDR1 and CDR2 sequences are SGHTA and FQGTGA. As DNA, the CDR3 is TGTGCCGGCAGCTTAATAGGGCTTAGTCCGGGTTCAAACAATGAGCAGTTCTTC. It codes for CAGSLIGLSPGSNNEQFF.

The gene calls are TRBV20-1 and TRBJ2-1, with D possibly matching TRBD2 (5 bases). Germline V gives CDR1 DFQATT, CDR2 SNEGSKA (reference sequence). V gave up 4 bases and J gave up 4 bases, with 17 bases separating them. The CDR3 is 15 amino acids. The CDR3 DNA sequence: TGCAGTGCTAAGAGGACTTCCGCAACGTACAATGAGCAGTTCTTC. Residues: CSAKRTSATYNEQFF.

V usage is TRBV20-1 and J usage is TRBJ2-2; the match to TRBD1 covers 8 bases. The CDR3 is made up of 16 amino acids. V shed 0 bases, J shed 1 base, and the junction held 4 bases outside the gene matches. Germline-derived CDR1 and CDR2 are DFQATT and SNEGSKA (reference sequence). CDR3 sequence reads: CSARELGTGNTGELFF. Written as DNA, the CDR3 is TGCAGTGCTAGAGAGTTAGGGACAGGGAACACCGGGGAGCTGTTTTTT.

This clonotype was observed a handful of times. This rearrangement joins TRBV7-9 to TRBJ1-2; TRBD1 aligns across 7 bases. Germline trimming cut 1 base from V and 4 bases from J; bases unmatched to any gene: 9. The CDR3 consists of 16 residues. Germline values: CDR1 SEHNR, CDR2 FQNEAQ (reference sequence). The CDR3 protein is CASSLGTGPAIYGYTF. The CDR3 DNA is TGTGCCAGCAGCTTAGGGACAGGCCCTGCGATCTATGGCTACACCTTC.

The chain employs TRBV7-8 and TRBJ2-7, with TRBD1 matching 7 bases. V gave up 3 bases and J gave up 2 bases; unmatched junction bases: 7. CDR3 size: 15 residues. Germline CDR1 reads SGHVS; CDR2 reads FQNEAQ. In DNA, the CDR3 is TGTGCCAGCAGCTTCCGACAGGGTGGACCCTACGAGCAGTACTTC. Translation: CASSFRQGGPYEQYF.

This clonotype was seen a handful of times. The rearrangement links TRBV7-2 to TRBJ1-2; 8 positions agree with TRBD1. CDR3 length: 15 amino acids. J was trimmed by 6 bases and V by 2 bases; bases with no gene match: 8. Per the germline V gene, CDR1 is SGHTA and CDR2 is FQGNSA. CDR3 protein: CASSLFSTGDDGYTF. CDR3 nucleotide sequence: TGTGCCAGCAGCTTATTCTCGACAGGGGACGATGGCTACACCTTC.

The rearrangement joins TRBV3-1 to TRBJ2-7; no clear D gene. The tail of the sequence fits TRBJ2-5 better, so the J call may be wrong. This CDR3 comprises 15 residues. The germline V gene encodes CDR1 LGHDT and CDR2 YNNKEL (reference sequence). The chain's CDR3 is CASSQDGRRRETQYF. For the CDR3, the DNA is TGTGCCAGCAGCCAAGATGGCCGAAGGCGAGAGACCCAGTACTTC.

This clonotype showed up just a few times. The chain employs TRBV21-1 and TRBJ2-1; TRBD2 was called by the table and not checked on the DNA. TRBV21-1 is a pseudogene. The CDR3 is 16 residues long. CDR3 in DNA: TGTGCCAGCAGCAAAGGGGGCGGGAGGGCCGGCCATGAGCAGTTCTTC. Amino acid sequence: CASSKGGGRAGHEQFF.

In its sample, this clonotype was seen many times. The chain links TRBV12-3 or TRBV12-4 to TRBJ1-2; 10 bases line up with TRBD1. The trim removed 5 bases at V and 3 bases at J, leaving 3 bases unmatched. CDR3 length equals 14 residues. The CDR3 coding sequence is TGTGCCAGCAGTCCCGGGACAGGGGACTATGGCTACACCTTC. Its translation is CASSPGTGDYGYTF.

This chain links TRBV28 with TRBJ1-1; D is unclear. Looked up from germline, CDR1 is MDHEN and CDR2 is SYDVKM. Trimming cost V 5 bases and J 5 bases, with 15 bases left between them. This CDR3 is built from 14 residues. This chain's CDR3 is CASSRGRRETEAFF. The CDR3 bases are TGTGCCAGCAGTCGAGGGAGGAGGGAAACTGAAGCTTTCTTT.

The chain has TRBV5-6 and TRBJ1-2, with D possibly being TRBD1 (6 bases). CDR3 length equals 14 residues. Germline CDR1 reads SGHDT; CDR2 reads YYEEEE. The V end lost 4 bases, the J end lost 6 bases, and 16 bases lay between the germline ends. This CDR3 reads CASSIRTVLHGYTF. The CDR3 coding sequence is TGTGCCAGCAGCATACGGACAGTTCTGCATGGCTACACCTTC.

V gene TRBV29-1 combines with J gene TRBJ2-1; 8 bases align to TRBD1. Trimming took 4 bases from V and 5 from J; bases not matched to a gene: 7. The CDR3 length is 14 residues. CDR1 and CDR2 from the germline V gene are SQVTM and ANQGSEA. In DNA, the CDR3 is TGCAGCGTTGTGGTCGGACAGGGCCACAATGAGCAGTTCTTC. Protein: CSVVVGQGHNEQFF.

V is TRBV30 and J is TRBJ1-2; D gene uncertain. The CDR3 has 12 amino acids. V gave up 0 bases and J gave up 7 bases, with 9 bases separating them. Germline CDR1 GTSNPN, CDR2 SVGIG (reference sequence). CDR3 protein: CAWSVQGSGYTF. The DNA for the CDR3 is TGTGCCTGGAGTGTACAAGGGAGTGGCTACACCTTC.

This clonotype came up a few times. The V and J genes are TRBV7-8 and TRBJ1-5, with D possibly matching TRBD1 (6 bases). The germline V gene has CDR1 SGHVS and CDR2 FQNEAQ. The V and J ends lost 5 bases and 3 bases respectively, with 14 bases between them. The CDR3 is made up of 15 amino acids. In DNA, the CDR3 is TGTGCCAGCAGCCACAGGGAATCGGACAATCAGCCCCAGCATTTT. This encodes CASSHRESDNQPQHF.

This clonotype was seen more than once but under ten times. The genes are TRBV27 and TRBJ2-5; 8 nucleotides match TRBD2. The better agreement between TRBJ2-7 and the DNA end casts doubt on the J call. This CDR3 has 14 amino acids. Germline V CDR1 and CDR2: MNHEY, SMNVEV (reference sequence). CDR3 DNA: TGTGCCAGCAGTGCCCGAGACGGGAGGGACGAGCAGTACTTC. Its translation: CASSARDGRDEQYF.

The chain is built from TRBV4-2 and TRBJ2-5; 15 nucleotides line up with TRBD2. The closer fit of TRBJ2-7 to the DNA end suggests the J call may be wrong. The length of the CDR3 is 18 residues. CDR1 and CDR2 from the germline V gene are LGHNA and YNFKEQ. The CDR3 reads CASSQGSGLAGGGDEQYF. The CDR3 DNA reads as TGTGCCAGCAGCCAAGGGTCGGGACTAGCGGGAGGAGGAGACGAGCAGTACTTC.

The CDR3 protein is CATSDFGSGNEQFF. In nucleotides, the CDR3 is TGTGCCACCAGTGATTTCGGTAGCGGCAATGAGCAGTTCTTC. This chain joins TRBV24-1 and TRBJ2-1, with a possible D match to TRBD2 (6 bases). Trimming left V 1 base short and J 6 bases short, with 9 bases between. The CDR3 contains 14 residues. Germline CDR1 reads KGHDR; CDR2 reads SFDVKD.

V and J are TRBV15 and TRBJ2-4; D could derive from TRBD1 or TRBD2 (5 bases each). The CDR3 is 17 amino acids. From germline, CDR1 is LNHNV and CDR2 YYDKDF (reference sequence). V lost 6 bases and J lost 0, with 18 bases in between. The CDR3 is CATSPPGTQLAKNIQYF. DNA for the CDR3: TGTGCCACCAGTCCTCCCGGGACGCAACTAGCCAAAAACATTCAGTACTTC.

The chain is built from TRBV29-1 and TRBJ2-1; no clear D. Between the trimmed V and J ends, which lost 3 bases and 9 bases, there was a span of 9 bases. CDR1 is SQVTM, CDR2 ANQGSEA, per germline. This CDR3 is built from 11 residues. The DNA for the CDR3 is TGCAGCGTTGACCCTTGGAGTGAGCAGTTCTTC. This sequence encodes CSVDPWSEQFF.

The J gene is TRBJ1-4, the V gene TRBV4-2; the D gene is possibly TRBD1 (5 bases). The CDR3 length is 16 residues. Deletions cut 1 base from V and 3 bases from J, with 12 bases between. Germline-derived CDR1 and CDR2 are LGHNA and YNFKEQ. The CDR3 DNA sequence: TGTGCCAGCAGCCAAGCCTCCAAAGGGGCTAATGAAAAACTGTTTTTT. It specifies CASSQASKGANEKLFF.

J is TRBJ2-1 and V is TRBV10-3; 9 bases are shared with TRBD1. Germline values: CDR1 ENHRY, CDR2 SYGVKD. The ends lost 3 bases at V and 2 bases at J; junction bases unmatched: 14. The CDR3 is 19 amino acids. The CDR3 DNA is TGTGCCATCAGTGAACCGACAGGGGGAAAAAGGGGTGCCTACAATGAGCAGTTCTTC. Amino acid sequence: CAISEPTGGKRGAYNEQFF.

The genes are TRBV27 and TRBJ2-7; 9 positions match TRBD2. The CDR3 is made up of 15 amino acids. V lost 3 bases and J lost 6; bases outside the gene matches: 9. In germline, CDR1 is MNHEY, CDR2 SMNVEV (reference sequence). CDR3 DNA sequence: TGTGCCAGCAGTTTGGCAGCGGGAGGAAATCTCGAGCAGTACTTC. Protein product: CASSLAAGGNLEQYF.

In its sample, this clonotype was seen once. This sequence joins TRBV5-6 and TRBJ2-5; 10 positions agree with TRBD1. V was pared by 3 bases and J by 4 bases, with 6 bases of the junction left unmatched. The CDR3 contains 15 residues. CDR1 is SGHDT, CDR2 YYEEEE, per germline. This CDR3 is CASSSGQGQGETQYF. The CDR3 DNA follows: TGTGCCAGCAGCTCGGGACAGGGGCAAGGAGAGACCCAGTACTTC.